The 18 T cell receptor beta chains given below trace back to one sample, sequenced in a study of blood T cell repertoires in COVID-19. Assay used: immunoSEQ multiplex PCR; TCRdb lists only in-frame clones, some missing. Of about 200,000 clones in the sample, 83% are singletons; the top ten hold about 4.6%. Sequences were obtained from PBMCs or T cells enriched from blood (not recorded which). These receptors were taken from a woman aged 45-60 years who had been exposed to COVID-19.

The chain is built from TRBV2 and TRBJ1-1, with TRBD1 matching 8 bases. This CDR3 has 15 amino acids. Germline-derived CDR1 and CDR2 are SNHLY and FYNNEI. J was trimmed by 4 bases and V by 5 bases; bases with no gene match: 9. The CDR3 reads CASSPGQGHRTEAFF. The CDR3 nucleotides are TGTGCCAGCAGTCCAGGACAGGGTCATCGCACTGAAGCTTTCTTT.

The rearrangement links TRBV7-9 to TRBJ2-4, with unresolved D. The CDR3 has 14 amino acids. V was cut by 6 bases and J by 0 bases, with 9 bases left in between. Germline CDR1 SEHNR, CDR2 FQNEAQ (reference sequence). The CDR3 here is CASSLPLAKNIQYF. CDR3 DNA: TGTGCCAGCAGTTTACCATTAGCCAAAAACATTCAGTACTTC.

This chain links TRBV18 with TRBJ1-4; 10 nucleotides match TRBD1. V was clipped by 3 bases and J by 8 bases; unmatched bases: 3. The CDR3 runs to 14 residues. Germline V gene sequence: CDR1 KGHSH, CDR2 LQKENI. CDR3 amino acids: CASSPGTGAEKLFF. The DNA of the CDR3 is TGTGCCAGCTCACCCGGGACAGGGGCAGAAAAACTGTTTTTT.

In its sample, this clone was seen once. The CDR3 region has the DNA TGTGCCAGCAGTCCTGGGGGGGCGAGGGTAGCTTTCTTT. This sequence encodes CASSPGGARVAFF. The J gene is TRBJ1-1, the V gene TRBV12-3 or TRBV12-4; tentative D call: TRBD1 (6 bases). V lost 5 bases to trimming and J lost 10 bases, with 17 bases between them. The CDR3 contains 13 residues.

The rearrangement uses TRBV9 and TRBJ1-1; 7 bases align to TRBD1. The CDR3 sequence is 16 residues long. Germline V gene sequence: CDR1 SGDLS, CDR2 YYNGEE. The junction had 9 bases not matched to a gene; V was cut back by 3 bases and J by 1 base. Here the CDR3 DNA reads TGTGCCAGCAGCGCCCTCGGACAGGTGGGGAACACTGAAGCTTTCTTT. It encodes CASSALGQVGNTEAFF.

V and J are TRBV7-2 and TRBJ2-7; 10 bases align to TRBD2. Germline lookup yields CDR1 SGHTA and CDR2 FQGNSA. V lost 5 bases and J lost 3; bases outside the gene matches: 4. This CDR3 contains 14 residues. CDR3 protein: CASSPQRGGYEQYF. The CDR3 nucleotides are TGTGCCAGCAGCCCCCAGCGGGGGGGCTACGAGCAGTACTTC.

V is TRBV4-3 and J is TRBJ1-6; D is unresolved. Trimming took 2 bases from V and 3 from J, leaving 5 bases between them. The CDR3 loop spans 14 amino acids. The germline gives CDR1 LGHNA, CDR2 YSLEER. The CDR3 sequence is CASSQRGYNSPLHF. The CDR3 nucleotides are TGCGCCAGCAGCCAACGGGGCTATAATTCACCCCTCCACTTT.

The J gene is TRBJ1-2, the V gene TRBV9; 10 nucleotides agree with TRBD1. This CDR3 has 15 residues. The trim removed 3 bases at V and 8 bases at J, leaving 10 bases unmatched. Germline-derived CDR1 and CDR2 are SGDLS and YYNGEE. The CDR3, as DNA: TGTGCCAGCAGCGGCCCGGGACAGGGGAAATACGGCTACACCTTC. Its protein is CASSGPGQGKYGYTF.

The chain links TRBV7-2 to TRBJ1-1, with TRBD1 matching over 7 bases. The length of the CDR3 is 14 residues. Trimming at V came to 5 bases and at J to 4 bases, leaving 7 bases not matched to a gene. CDR1 SGHTA and CDR2 FQGNSA come from the germline V gene. In DNA, the CDR3 is TGTGCCAGCAGCCCGACAGGGTCGCGCACTGAAGCTTTCTTT. Its protein product is CASSPTGSRTEAFF.

The chain uses TRBV28 and TRBJ1-5; possible D gene TRBD1, 5 bases. V was trimmed by 4 bases and J by 7 bases, leaving 20 bases between them. Germline V gene lookup returns CDR1 MDHEN and CDR2 SYDVKM. The length of the CDR3 is 16 residues. CDR3 loop: CASSSAGWGVEQPQHF. The CDR3 nucleotides are TGTGCCAGCAGTTCCGCCGGGTGGGGGGTCGAGCAGCCCCAGCATTTT.

The chain carries TRBV2 and TRBJ1-1; D is uncertain. V was cut by 5 bases and J by 6 bases, with 10 bases left in between. The CDR3 covers 12 residues. From germline, CDR1 is SNHLY and CDR2 FYNNEI. The CDR3 sequence is CASSSGYAEAFF. CDR3 nucleotide sequence: TGTGCCAGCAGTTCCGGTTACGCTGAAGCTTTCTTT. Full variable domain (remainder filled in from reference TRBV2 and TRBJ1-1): EPEVTQTPSHQVTQMGQEVILRCVPISNHLYFYWYRQILGQKVEFLVSFYNNEISEKSEIFDDQFSVERPDGSNFTLKIRSTKLEDSAMYFCASSSGYAEAFFGQGTRLTVV.

This chain links TRBV10-2 with TRBJ1-1; a possible D gene is TRBD1 (6 bases). Trimming removed 4 bases from V and 5 bases from J, with 11 bases in between. CDR1 and CDR2 from the germline V gene are WSHSY and SAAADI. The CDR3 runs to 13 residues. This CDR3 reads CASSAAGETEAFF. CDR3 nucleotide sequence: TGCGCCAGCAGTGCCGCAGGGGAAACTGAAGCTTTCTTT.

The rearrangement joins TRBV10-3 to TRBJ2-3; 8 nucleotides match TRBD2. This CDR3 spans 13 amino acids. The junction had 6 bases not matched to a gene; V was cut back by 11 bases and J by 2 bases. Germline V gene data show CDR1 as ENHRY and CDR2 as SYGVKD. Written as DNA, the CDR3 is TGTGCCTCAACCGGGGGGGTCACAGATACGCAGTATTTT. Translating it yields CASTGGVTDTQYF.

The chain employs TRBV6-5 and TRBJ1-1, with D possibly being TRBD1 (6 bases). V dropped 11 bases and J dropped 1 base, with 14 bases sitting between them. CDR1 is MNHEY, CDR2 SVGAGI, per germline. This CDR3 contains 13 residues. Here the CDR3 reads CAGRGRENTEAFF. CDR3 coding DNA: TGTGCCGGAAGGGGGAGGGAGAACACTGAAGCTTTCTTT.

The chain carries TRBV24-1 and TRBJ1-3, with 12 bases that match TRBD1. The CDR3 runs 18 residues. Germline CDR1 reads KGHDR; CDR2 reads SFDVKD. The V segment lost 4 bases and the J segment 2 bases; nucleotides outside the gene matches: 8. DNA of the CDR3: TGTGCCACCAGTGACGGGACAGGGGGCGAGTCGGCTGGAAACACCATATATTTT. Translated, it gives CATSDGTGGESAGNTIYF.

Only one count was recorded for this clone. The chain is built from TRBV3-1 (or the pseudogene TRBV3-2) and TRBJ1-1; 11 nucleotides align to TRBD1. The V and J ends lost 1 base and 4 bases, in that order; junction bases with no gene match: 2. Germline values: CDR1 LGHDT, CDR2 YNNKEL (reference sequence). The CDR3 consists of 15 residues. CDR3 amino acids: CASSQGDRGATEAFF. In nucleotides, the CDR3 is TGTGCCAGCAGCCAAGGGGACAGGGGGGCCACTGAAGCTTTCTTT.

The CDR3 DNA reads TGTGCCAGCACTACGTGGGAGACCCAGTACTTC. This encodes CASTTWETQYF. The chain links TRBV2 to TRBJ2-5; D not resolved. This CDR3 region has 11 residues. V was clipped by 7 bases and J by 5 bases, with 8 bases between them. Germline lookup yields CDR1 SNHLY and CDR2 FYNNEI.

The rearrangement joins TRBV7-9 to TRBJ2-1; D is ambiguous. Germline V gene lookup returns CDR1 SEHNR and CDR2 FQNEAQ (reference sequence). V was shortened by 1 base and J by 6 bases, with 4 bases between the two germline ends. The CDR3 totals 12 residues. The CDR3 region has the DNA TGTGCCAGCAGCTTAGGAGTCAATGAGCAGTTCTTC. Its translation is CASSLGVNEQFF.